This TCR beta chain was recorded in a study of blood T cell repertoires in COVID-19. Measured with immunoSEQ multiplex PCR; TCRdb has only the in-frame clones, and not every one. This sample has fewer than 350,000 clones, with about 90% found just once. The CDR3 is made up of 13 amino acids. Germline V CDR1 and CDR2: SGHTA, FQGNSA. V was pared by 8 bases and J by 0 bases, with 11 bases between. This receptor was obtained from a woman aged 18-29 years with acute COVID-19. The J gene is TRBJ2-7, the V gene TRBV7-2; D possibly corresponds to TRBD2 (5 bases). The sequencing input was PBMCs or T cells enriched from blood (not recorded which). The CDR3 bases are TGTGCCAGCCGCGAGGGCATCTCCTACGAGCAGTACTTC. Its translation is CASREGISYEQYF. Drawing the rest from reference TRBV7-2 and TRBJ2-7, the complete variable domain is GAGVSQSPSNKVTEKGKDVELRCDPISGHTALYWYRQSLGQGLEFLIYFQGNSAPDKSGLPSDRFSAERTGGSVSTLTIQRTQQEDSAVYLCASREGISYEQYFGPGTRLTVT.